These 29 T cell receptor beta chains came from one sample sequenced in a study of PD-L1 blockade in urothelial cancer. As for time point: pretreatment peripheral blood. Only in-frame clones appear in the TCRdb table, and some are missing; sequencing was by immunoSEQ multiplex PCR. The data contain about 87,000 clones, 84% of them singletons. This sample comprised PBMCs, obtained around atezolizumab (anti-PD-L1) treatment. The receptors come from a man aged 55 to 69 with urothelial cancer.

CDR3 sequence reads: CASSLGSPGTDTQYF. CDR3 bases: TGTGCCAGCAGCTTGGGGAGTCCAGGCACAGATACGCAGTATTTT. The chain recombines TRBV5-4 with TRBJ2-3; D is uncertain. Deletions cut 0 bases from V and 1 base from J, with 9 bases between. This CDR3 has 15 amino acids. Germline V gene data show CDR1 as SGHNT and CDR2 as YYREEE (reference sequence).

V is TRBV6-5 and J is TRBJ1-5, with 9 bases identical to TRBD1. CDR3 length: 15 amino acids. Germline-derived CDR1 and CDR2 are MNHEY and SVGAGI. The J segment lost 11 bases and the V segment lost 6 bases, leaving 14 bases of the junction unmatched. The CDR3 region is CASSPGTGSLGAQHF. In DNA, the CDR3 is TGTGCCAGCAGCCCGGGGACAGGGTCATTGGGAGCCCAGCATTTT.

The CDR3 here is CASNTGLAGGGPGEQYF. The CDR3 DNA reads as TGTGCCAGCAATACAGGACTAGCGGGAGGGGGGCCGGGCGAGCAGTACTTC. The genes are TRBV28 and TRBJ2-7; 15 bases line up with TRBD2. Germline trimming cut 7 bases from V and 6 bases from J; bases unmatched to any gene: 13. CDR3 length: 17 amino acids. Per germline, CDR1 MDHEN and CDR2 SYDVKM.

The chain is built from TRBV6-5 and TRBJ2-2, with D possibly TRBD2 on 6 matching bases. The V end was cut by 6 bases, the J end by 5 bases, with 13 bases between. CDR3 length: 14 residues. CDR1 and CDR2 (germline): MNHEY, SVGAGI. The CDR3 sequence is CASSPGARTGELFF. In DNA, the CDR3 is TGTGCCAGCAGCCCGGGAGCAAGGACCGGGGAGCTGTTTTTT.

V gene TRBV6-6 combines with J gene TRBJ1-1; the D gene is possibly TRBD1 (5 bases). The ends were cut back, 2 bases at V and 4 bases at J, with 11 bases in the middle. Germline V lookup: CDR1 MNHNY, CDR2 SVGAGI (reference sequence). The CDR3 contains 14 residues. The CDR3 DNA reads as TGTGCCAGCAGTTACGGCGGGGGGATCACTGAAGCTTTCTTT. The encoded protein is CASSYGGGITEAFF.

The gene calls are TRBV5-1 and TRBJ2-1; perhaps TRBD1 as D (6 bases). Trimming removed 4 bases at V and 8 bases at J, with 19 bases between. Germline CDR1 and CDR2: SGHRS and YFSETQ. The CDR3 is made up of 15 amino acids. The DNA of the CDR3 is TGCGCCAGCAGCCCACTCACGACAGGCGGCGATGAGCAGTTCTTC. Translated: CASSPLTTGGDEQFF.

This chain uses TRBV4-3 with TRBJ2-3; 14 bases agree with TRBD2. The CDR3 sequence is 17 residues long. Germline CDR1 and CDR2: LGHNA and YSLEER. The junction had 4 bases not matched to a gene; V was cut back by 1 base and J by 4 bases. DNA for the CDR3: TGCGCCAGCAGCCAAGGGACTAGCGGGAGGAGAGCAGATACGCAGTATTTT. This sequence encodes CASSQGTSGRRADTQYF.

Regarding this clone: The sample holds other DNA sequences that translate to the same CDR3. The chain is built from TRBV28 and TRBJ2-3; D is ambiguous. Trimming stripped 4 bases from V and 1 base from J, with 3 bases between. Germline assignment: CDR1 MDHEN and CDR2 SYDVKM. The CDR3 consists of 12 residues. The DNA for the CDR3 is TGTGCCAGCAGTTCTGGCACAGATACGCAGTATTTT. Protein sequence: CASSSGTDTQYF. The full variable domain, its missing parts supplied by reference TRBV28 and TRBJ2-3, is DVKVTQSSRYLVKRTGEKVFLECVQDMDHENMFWYRQDPGLGLRLIYFSYDVKMKEKGDIPEGYSVSREKKERFSLILESASTNQTSMYLCASSSGTDTQYFGPGTRLTVL.

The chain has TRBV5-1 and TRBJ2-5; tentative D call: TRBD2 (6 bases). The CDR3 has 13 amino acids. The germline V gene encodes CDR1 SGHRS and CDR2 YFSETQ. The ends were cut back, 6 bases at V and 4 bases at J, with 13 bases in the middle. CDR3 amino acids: CASNGGPTETQYF. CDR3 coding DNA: TGCGCCAGCAATGGAGGGCCCACAGAGACCCAGTACTTC.

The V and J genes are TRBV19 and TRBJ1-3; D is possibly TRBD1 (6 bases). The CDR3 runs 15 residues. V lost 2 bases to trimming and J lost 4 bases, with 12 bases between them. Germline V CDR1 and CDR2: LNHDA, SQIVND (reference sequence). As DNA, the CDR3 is TGTGCCAGTAGTATACTGAATACAGGGGGAAACACCATATATTTT. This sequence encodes CASSILNTGGNTIYF.

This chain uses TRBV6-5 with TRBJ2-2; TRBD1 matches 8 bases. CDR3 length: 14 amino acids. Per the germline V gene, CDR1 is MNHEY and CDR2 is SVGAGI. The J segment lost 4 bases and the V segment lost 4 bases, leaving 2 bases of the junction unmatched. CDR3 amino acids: CASSSTGGTGELFF. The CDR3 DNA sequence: TGTGCCAGCAGTTCTACAGGGGGCACCGGGGAGCTGTTTTTT.

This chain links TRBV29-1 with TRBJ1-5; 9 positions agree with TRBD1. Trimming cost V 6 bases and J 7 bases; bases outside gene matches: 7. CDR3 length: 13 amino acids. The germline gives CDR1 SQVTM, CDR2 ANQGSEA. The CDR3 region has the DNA TGCAGCGTCTGGACAGGGGACAACCAGCCCCAGCATTTT. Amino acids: CSVWTGDNQPQHF.

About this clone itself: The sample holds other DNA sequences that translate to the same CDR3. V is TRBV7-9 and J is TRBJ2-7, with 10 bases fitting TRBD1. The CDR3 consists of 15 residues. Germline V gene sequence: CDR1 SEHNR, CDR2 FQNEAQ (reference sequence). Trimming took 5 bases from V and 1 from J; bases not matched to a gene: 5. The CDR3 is CASSPGQGVSYEQYF. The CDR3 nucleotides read TGTGCCAGCAGCCCAGGACAGGGGGTTTCCTACGAGCAGTACTTC.

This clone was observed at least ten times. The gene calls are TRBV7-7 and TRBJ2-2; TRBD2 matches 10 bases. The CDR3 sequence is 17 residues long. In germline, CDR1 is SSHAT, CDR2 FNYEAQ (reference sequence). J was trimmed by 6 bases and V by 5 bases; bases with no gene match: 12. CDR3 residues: CASSREASGSGSGELFF. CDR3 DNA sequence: TGTGCCAGCAGCCGAGAAGCTAGCGGGAGTGGGTCCGGGGAGCTGTTTTTT.

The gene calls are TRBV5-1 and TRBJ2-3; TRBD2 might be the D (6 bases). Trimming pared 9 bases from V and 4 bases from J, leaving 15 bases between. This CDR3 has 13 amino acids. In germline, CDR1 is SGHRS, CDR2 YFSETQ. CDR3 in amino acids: CATSRREADTQYF. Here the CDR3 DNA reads TGCGCCACCTCACGGAGGGAGGCAGATACGCAGTATTTT.

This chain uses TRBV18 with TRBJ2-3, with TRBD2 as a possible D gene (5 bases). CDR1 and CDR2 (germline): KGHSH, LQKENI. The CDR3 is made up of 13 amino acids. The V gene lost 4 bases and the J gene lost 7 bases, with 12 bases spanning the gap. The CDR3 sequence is CASSLTDLNTQYF. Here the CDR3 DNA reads TGTGCCAGCTCACTAACGGACTTGAATACGCAGTATTTT. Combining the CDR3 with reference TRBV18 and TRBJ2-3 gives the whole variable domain NAGVMQNPRHLVRRRGQEARLRCSPMKGHSHVYWYRQLPEEGLKFMVYLQKENIIDESGMPKERFSAEFPKEGPSILRIQQVVRGDSAAYFCASSLTDLNTQYFGPGTRLTVL.

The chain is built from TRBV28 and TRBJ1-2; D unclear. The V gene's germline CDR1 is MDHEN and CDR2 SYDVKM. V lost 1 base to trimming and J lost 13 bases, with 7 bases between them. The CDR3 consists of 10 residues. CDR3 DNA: TGTGCCAGCAGTTTATCTACGAGCACCTTC. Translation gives CASSLSTSTF.

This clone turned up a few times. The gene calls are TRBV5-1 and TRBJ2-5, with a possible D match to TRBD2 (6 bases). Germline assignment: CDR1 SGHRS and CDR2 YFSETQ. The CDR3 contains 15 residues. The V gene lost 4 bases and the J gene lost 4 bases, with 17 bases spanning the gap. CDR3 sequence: CASSAYFSGTETQYF. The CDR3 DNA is TGCGCCAGCAGCGCATATTTTAGCGGCACAGAGACCCAGTACTTC.

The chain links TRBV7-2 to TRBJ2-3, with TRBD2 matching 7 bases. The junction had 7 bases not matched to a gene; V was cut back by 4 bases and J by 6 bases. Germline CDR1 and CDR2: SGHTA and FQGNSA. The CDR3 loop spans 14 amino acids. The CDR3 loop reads CASSSPGGGDTQYF. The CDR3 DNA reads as TGTGCCAGCAGCTCCCCGGGGGGTGGGGATACGCAGTATTTT.

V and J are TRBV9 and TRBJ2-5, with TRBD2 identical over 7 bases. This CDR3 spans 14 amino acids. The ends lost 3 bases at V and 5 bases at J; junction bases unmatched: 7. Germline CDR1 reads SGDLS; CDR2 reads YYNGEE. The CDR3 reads CASSAGGVWETQYF. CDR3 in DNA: TGTGCCAGCAGCGCTGGGGGGGTGTGGGAGACCCAGTACTTC.

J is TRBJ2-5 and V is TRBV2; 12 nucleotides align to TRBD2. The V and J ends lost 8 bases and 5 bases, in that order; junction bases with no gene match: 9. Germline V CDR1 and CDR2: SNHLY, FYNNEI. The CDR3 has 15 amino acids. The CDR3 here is CASLLAGGRAETQYF. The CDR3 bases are TGTGCCAGCTTGCTAGCGGGAGGGCGCGCGGAGACCCAGTACTTC.

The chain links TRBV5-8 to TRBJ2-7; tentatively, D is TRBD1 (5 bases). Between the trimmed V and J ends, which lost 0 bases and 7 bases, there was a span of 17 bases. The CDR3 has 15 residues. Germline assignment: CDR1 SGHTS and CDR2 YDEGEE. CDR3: CASSLDLGREREQYF. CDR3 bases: TGTGCCAGCAGCTTGGATCTGGGGCGCGAAAGGGAGCAGTACTTC.

In nucleotides, the CDR3 is TGTGCCTGGAGGTCCAGGGGGAACACTGAAGCTTTCTTT. Its translation: CAWRSRGNTEAFF. V gene TRBV30 combines with J gene TRBJ1-1; D might be TRBD1 (6 bases). The CDR3 sequence is 13 residues long. CDR1 GTSNPN and CDR2 SVGIG come from the germline V gene (reference sequence). V was cut by 3 bases and J by 1 base, with 9 bases left in between. Drawing the rest from reference TRBV30 and TRBJ1-1, the complete variable domain is SQTIHQWPATLVQPVGSPLSLECTVEGTSNPNLYWYRQAAGRGLQLLFYSVGIGQISSEVPQNLSASRPQDRQFILSSKKLLLSDSGFYLCAWRSRGNTEAFFGQGTRLTVV.

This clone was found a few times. The CDR3: CASSYSIDQPQHF. The CDR3 bases are TGTGCCAGCAGTTACTCGATAGATCAGCCCCAGCATTTT. V usage is TRBV6-5 and J usage is TRBJ1-5; D remains ambiguous. CDR3 length: 13 residues. Germline CDR1 is MNHEY and CDR2 is SVGAGI. V shed 0 bases and J shed 5 bases, with 5 bases lying between them.

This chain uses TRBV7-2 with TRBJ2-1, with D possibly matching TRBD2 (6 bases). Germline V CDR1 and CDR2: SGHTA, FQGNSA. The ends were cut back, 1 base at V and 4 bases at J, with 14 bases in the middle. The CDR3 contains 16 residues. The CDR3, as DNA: TGTGCCAGCAGCTTAGACCTAGCGAAACCTTACAATGAGCAGTTCTTC. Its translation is CASSLDLAKPYNEQFF.

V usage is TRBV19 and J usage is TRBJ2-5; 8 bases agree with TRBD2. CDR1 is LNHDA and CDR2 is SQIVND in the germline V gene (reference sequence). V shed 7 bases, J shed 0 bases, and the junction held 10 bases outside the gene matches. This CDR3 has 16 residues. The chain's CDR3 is CASTPSGSLYQETQYF. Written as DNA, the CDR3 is TGTGCCAGTACCCCTAGCGGGTCTTTGTACCAAGAGACCCAGTACTTC.

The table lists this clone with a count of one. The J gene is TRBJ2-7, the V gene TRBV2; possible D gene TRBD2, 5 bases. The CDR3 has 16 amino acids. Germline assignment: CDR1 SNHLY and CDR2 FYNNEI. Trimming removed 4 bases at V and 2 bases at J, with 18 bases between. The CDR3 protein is CASSAPVGLPTYEQYF. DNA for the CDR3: TGTGCCAGCAGTGCCCCGGTTGGACTGCCAACCTACGAGCAGTACTTC.

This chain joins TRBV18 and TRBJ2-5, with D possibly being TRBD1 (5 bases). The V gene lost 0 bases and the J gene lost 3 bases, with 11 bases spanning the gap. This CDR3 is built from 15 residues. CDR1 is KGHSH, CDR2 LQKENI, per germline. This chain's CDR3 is CASSPPQDTKETQYF. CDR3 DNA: TGTGCCAGCTCACCACCCCAGGACACCAAAGAGACCCAGTACTTC.

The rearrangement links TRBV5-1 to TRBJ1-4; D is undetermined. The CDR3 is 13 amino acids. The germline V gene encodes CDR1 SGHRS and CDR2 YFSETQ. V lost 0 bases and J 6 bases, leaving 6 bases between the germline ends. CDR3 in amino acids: CASSLGRDEKLFF. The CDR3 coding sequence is TGCGCCAGCAGCTTGGGGCGGGATGAAAAACTGTTTTTT.